This T cell receptor (beta chain) was documented in a study of blood T cell repertoires in COVID-19. The overall study: Material from acute and convalescent COVID-19 was sourced from the United States, Italy and Spain. Sources were T cells, B-cell-depleted T cells, or PBMCs; the material itself was cDNA or gDNA.

This CDR3 spans 14 amino acids. Looked up from germline, CDR1 is LNHNV and CDR2 is YYDKDF (reference sequence). Deletions cut 4 bases from V and 5 bases from J, with 14 bases between. Original analysis: Researchers report that nucleated cell counts were estimated from reference gene primer amplification. Assay: immunoSEQ multiplex PCR; the TCRdb copy retains only in-frame clones and omits some. V and J calls and clone size are as listed in that table; D and trimming were resolved from the DNA. The sample lists about 260,000 clones; 90% were seen once. Input material: peripheral blood. The TCR comes from a woman in her 40s with acute or convalescent COVID-19. The chain joins TRBV15 to TRBJ1-1, with D perhaps matching TRBD1 (6 bases). The chain's CDR3 is CATSKRRGGTEAFF. CDR3 sequence (DNA): TGTGCCACCAGCAAGCGACGAGGGGGAACTGAAGCTTTCTTT.